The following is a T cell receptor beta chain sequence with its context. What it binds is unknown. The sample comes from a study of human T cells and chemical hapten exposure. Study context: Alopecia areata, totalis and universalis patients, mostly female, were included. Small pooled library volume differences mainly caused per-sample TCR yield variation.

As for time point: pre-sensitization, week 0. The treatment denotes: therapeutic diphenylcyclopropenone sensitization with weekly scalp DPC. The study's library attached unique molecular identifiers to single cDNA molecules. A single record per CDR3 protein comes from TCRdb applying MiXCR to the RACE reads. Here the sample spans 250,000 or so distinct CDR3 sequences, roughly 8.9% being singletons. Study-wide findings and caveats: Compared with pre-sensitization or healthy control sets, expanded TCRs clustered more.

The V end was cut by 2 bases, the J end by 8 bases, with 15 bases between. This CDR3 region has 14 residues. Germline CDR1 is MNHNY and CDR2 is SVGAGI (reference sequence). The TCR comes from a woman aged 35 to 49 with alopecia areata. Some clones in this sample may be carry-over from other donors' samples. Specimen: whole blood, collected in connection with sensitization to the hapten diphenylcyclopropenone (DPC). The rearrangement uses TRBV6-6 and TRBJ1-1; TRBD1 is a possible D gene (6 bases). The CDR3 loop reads CASSYDLGQNEAFF. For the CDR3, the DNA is TGTGCCAGCAGTTACGACTTAGGACAGAACGAAGCTTTCTTT.